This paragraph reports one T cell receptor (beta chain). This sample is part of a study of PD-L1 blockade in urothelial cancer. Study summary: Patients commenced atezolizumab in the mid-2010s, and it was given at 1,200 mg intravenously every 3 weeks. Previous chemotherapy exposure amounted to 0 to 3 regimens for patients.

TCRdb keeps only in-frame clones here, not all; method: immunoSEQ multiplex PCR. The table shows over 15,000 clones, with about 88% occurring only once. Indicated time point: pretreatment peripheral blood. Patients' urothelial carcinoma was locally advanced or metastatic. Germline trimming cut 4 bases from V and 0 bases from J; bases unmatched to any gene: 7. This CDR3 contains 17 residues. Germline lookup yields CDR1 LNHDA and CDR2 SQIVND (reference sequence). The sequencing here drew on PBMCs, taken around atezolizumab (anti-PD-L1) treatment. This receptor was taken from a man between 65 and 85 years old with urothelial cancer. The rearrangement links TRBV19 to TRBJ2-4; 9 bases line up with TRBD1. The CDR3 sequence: CASSRDRVLLAKNIQYF. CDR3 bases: TGTGCCAGTAGTAGGGACAGGGTTTTACTAGCCAAAAACATTCAGTACTTC. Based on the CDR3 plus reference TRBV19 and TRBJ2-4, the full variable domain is DGGITQSPKYLFRKEGQNVTLSCEQNLNHDAMYWYRQDPGQGLRLIYYSQIVNDFQKGDIAEGYSVSREKKESFPLTVTSAQKNPTAFYLCASSRDRVLLAKNIQYFGAGTRLSVL.